The rows below give T cell receptor beta chains drawn from one sample of a study of blood T cell repertoires in COVID-19. Method: immunoSEQ multiplex PCR; TCRdb's copy keeps in-frame clones and lacks some. Of about 410,000 clones listed, just over 85% are singletons. The source material was peripheral blood. These receptor sequences come from a woman younger than 45 with active or convalescent COVID-19. The CDR3 runs from the conserved cysteine through the conserved F or W. The D gene is left open where the match is weak. Some rows have no size entry. The others give once, few or many, or a class for an expanded clone.

CDR3aa	CDR3nt	j_gene	abundance	v_gene	d_gene
CASSIMGTGGWQPQHF	TGTGCCAGTAGTATCATGGGGACGGGGGGCTGGCAGCCCCAGCATTTT	TRBJ1-5	NA	TRBV19	NA
CASSLTSYNEQFF	TGCGCCAGCAGCTTGACTTCCTACAATGAGCAGTTCTTC	TRBJ2-1	NA	TRBV5-1	NA
CASTLNSGDIYGYTF	TGTGCCAGCACCCTTAATTCCGGGGATATCTATGGCTACACCTTC	TRBJ1-2	NA	TRBV7-2	NA
CASSQEADSSEQYF	TGTGCCAGCAGCCAAGAAGCGGATAGTTCCGAGCAGTACTTC	TRBJ2-7	NA	TRBV4-2	NA
CASSPSGGVGEKLFF	TGTGCCAGCAGCCCCTCAGGGGGTGTCGGTGAAAAACTGTTTTTT	TRBJ1-4	NA	TRBV16	TRBD1
CASSSGTSGNPQETQYF	TGTGCCAGCAGCTCAGGGACTAGCGGAAACCCCCAAGAGACCCAGTACTTC	TRBJ2-5	NA	TRBV5-6	TRBD2
CASRSDSSYEQYF	TGTGCCAGCAGATCGGACAGCTCCTACGAGCAGTACTTC	TRBJ2-7	NA	TRBV6-5	NA
CAIRAGAGASSGANVLTF	TGTGCCATCAGGGCGGGGGCAGGGGCGAGCTCTGGGGCCAACGTCCTGACTTTC	TRBJ2-6	NA	TRBV10-3	NA
CASSETRLRTDTQYF	TGTGCCAGCAGTGAGACTAGGTTACGCACAGATACGCAGTATTTT	TRBJ2-3	NA	TRBV6-4	NA
CASSSRGAGGTDTQYF	TGTGCCAGCAGCTCGAGAGGTGCGGGAGGCACAGATACGCAGTATTTT	TRBJ2-3	NA	TRBV11-2	TRBD2
CASSPSGTLNEKLFF	TGTGCCAGCAGCCCGTCCGGGACACTTAATGAAAAACTGTTTTTT	TRBJ1-4	NA	TRBV14	NA
CASSLERPGGQFF	TGTGCCAGCAGCTTGGAGCGACCAGGGGGGCAGTTCTTC	TRBJ2-1	NA	TRBV5-4	TRBD1
CASRLSGQGNTGELFF	TGTGCCAGCCGCCTGTCGGGACAGGGGAACACCGGGGAGCTGTTTTTT	TRBJ2-2	NA	TRBV25-1	TRBD1
CASSQTSGAGELFF	TGCGCCAGCAGCCAGACCTCGGGGGCCGGGGAGCTGTTTTTT	TRBJ2-2	once	TRBV4-1	NA
CASSELVLVAGELFF	TGTGCCAGCAGTGAATTAGTTTTAGTGGCCGGGGAGCTGTTTTTT	TRBJ2-2	NA	TRBV6-1	NA
CASSFLSFNEQFF	TGTGCCAGCAGTTTCCTCTCTTTCAATGAGCAGTTCTTC	TRBJ2-1	NA	TRBV12-3/TRBV12-4	NA
CASRSLAGGRQETQYF	TGTGCCAGCAGGTCACTAGCGGGGGGGAGGCAAGAGACCCAGTACTTC	TRBJ2-5	NA	TRBV11-2	TRBD2
CASSLGGGGETQYF	TGCGCCAGCAGCTTGGGCGGGGGCGGTGAGACCCAGTACTTC	TRBJ2-5	NA	TRBV5-1	NA
CAISALQQQGANEKLFF	TGTGCCATCAGTGCTCTACAACAACAGGGCGCTAATGAAAAACTGTTTTTT	TRBJ1-4	NA	TRBV10-3	NA
CASSYRRDRERYGYTF	TGTGCCAGCAGTTACCGGCGGGACAGAGAACGTTATGGCTACACCTTC	TRBJ1-2	NA	TRBV6-5	TRBD1
CASSLQTSGSGETQYF	TGTGCCAGCTCACTGCAGACTAGCGGGAGTGGGGAGACCCAGTACTTC	TRBJ2-5	once	TRBV18	TRBD2
CASSVAGGGFGSEQFF	TGTGCCAGCAGCGTAGCCGGGGGGGGTTTCGGAAGTGAGCAGTTCTTC	TRBJ2-1	NA	TRBV9	TRBD2
CSVRAGGLNEQFF	TGCAGCGTCCGAGCGGGGGGGCTCAATGAGCAGTTCTTC	TRBJ2-1	NA	TRBV29-1	TRBD2
CASSSLTSGGSTDTQYF	TGCGCCAGCAGCTCTTTGACTAGCGGGGGGAGCACAGATACGCAGTATTTT	TRBJ2-3	NA	TRBV5-1	TRBD2
CASSRDSFYNEQFF	TGTGCCAGCAGCCGAGACTCTTTTTACAATGAGCAGTTCTTC	TRBJ2-1	NA	TRBV7-8	NA
CASSLDNQETQYF	TGTGCCAGCAGCTTGGACAACCAAGAGACCCAGTACTTC	TRBJ2-5	few	TRBV5-6	NA
CASKPGQGRDEQYF	TGTGCCAGCAAGCCGGGACAGGGTCGTGACGAGCAGTACTTC	TRBJ2-7	NA	TRBV6-5	TRBD1
CASSFTGQNNYGYTF	TGTGCCAGCAGTTTTACAGGGCAGAATAACTATGGCTACACCTTC	TRBJ1-2	NA	TRBV6-9	NA
CAISESQVALYEQYF	TGTGCCATCAGTGAGTCGCAGGTAGCGCTCTACGAGCAGTACTTC	TRBJ2-7	few	TRBV10-3	NA
CASSLQQGWSGYTF	TGTGCCAGCAGCCTCCAACAGGGGTGGTCTGGCTACACCTTC	TRBJ1-2	NA	TRBV9	TRBD1
CATRDSDSEAFF	TGTGCCACCCGGGACAGCGATTCTGAAGCTTTCTTT	TRBJ1-1	NA	TRBV19	TRBD1
CASSWEGIQPQHF	TGTGCCAGCAGTTGGGAGGGTATCCAGCCCCAGCATTTT	TRBJ1-5	NA	TRBV12-3/TRBV12-4	NA
CASSRTGSGANVLTF	TGTGCCAGCAGTAGGACAGGGTCTGGGGCCAACGTCCTGACTTTC	TRBJ2-6	NA	TRBV6-5	TRBD1
CASSLPGSQRETQYF	TGCGCCAGCAGCCTTCCCGGGAGCCAGAGAGAGACCCAGTACTTC	TRBJ2-5	NA	TRBV5-1	NA
CASSERRRGNTDTQYF	TGTGCCAGCAGTGAAAGGCGGCGGGGGAACACAGATACGCAGTATTTT	TRBJ2-3	NA	TRBV2	TRBD2
CASSLAGQGWNEQYF	TGCGCCAGCAGCTTGGCGGGTCAGGGGTGGAACGAGCAGTACTTC	TRBJ2-7	few	TRBV5-1	NA
CASSAPGQGVYGYTF	TGTGCCAGCAGTGCTCCGGGACAGGGTGTATATGGCTACACCTTC	TRBJ1-2	NA	TRBV6-2/TRBV6-3	TRBD1
CASSTSWGVVAVHNEQFF	TGTGCCAGCAGTACCTCTTGGGGTGTGGTAGCGGTCCACAATGAGCAGTTCTTC	TRBJ2-1	NA	TRBV27	NA
CASRQGAGNTEAFF	TGTGCCAGCAGGCAGGGGGCTGGGAACACTGAAGCTTTCTTT	TRBJ1-1	NA	TRBV6-5	TRBD1
CASSPRWGQRGSQETQYF	TGTGCCAGCAGCCCACGGTGGGGACAGCGGGGGTCCCAAGAGACCCAGTACTTC	TRBJ2-5	once	TRBV7-2	NA
CASSQVMGQGKYF	TGCGCCAGCAGCCAAGTCATGGGACAGGGAAAGTACTTC	TRBJ2-4	NA	TRBV4-1	TRBD1
CASSSSTGFNEKLFF	TGCGCCAGCAGCTCCTCGACAGGGTTCAATGAAAAACTGTTTTTT	TRBJ1-4	few	TRBV5-1	TRBD1
CASSLGAGSVNTEAFF	TGCGCCAGCAGCTTGGGGGCAGGATCGGTGAACACTGAAGCTTTCTTT	TRBJ1-1	few	TRBV5-1	NA
CASSQGVGRFNSPLHF	TGCGCCAGCAGCCAAGGGGTGGGGAGGTTTAATTCACCCCTCCACTTT	TRBJ1-6	NA	TRBV4-1	NA
CASRPYLGGEDNSPLHF	TGTGCCAGCAGACCCTATTTAGGGGGGGAAGATAATTCACCCCTCCACTTT	TRBJ1-6	once	TRBV25-1	NA
CASSLDSSGAKGYTF	TGTGCCAGCAGCTTAGACTCCTCAGGGGCGAAAGGCTACACCTTC	TRBJ1-2	NA	TRBV7-2	NA
CASSQGPPSGANVLTF	TGCGCCAGCAGCCAGGGCCCCCCCTCTGGGGCCAACGTCCTGACTTTC	TRBJ2-6	NA	TRBV23-1	NA
CASSLGTSGYEQYF	TGCGCCAGCAGCTTGGGGACTAGCGGATACGAGCAGTACTTC	TRBJ2-7	NA	TRBV5-1	TRBD2
CASSPGPGGETQYF	TGTGCCAGCAGCCCGGGCCCAGGGGGAGAGACCCAGTACTTC	TRBJ2-5	NA	TRBV5-6	TRBD1
CASKLAGGPNEQFF	TGTGCCAGTAAACTAGCGGGAGGACCCAATGAGCAGTTCTTC	TRBJ2-1	NA	TRBV19	TRBD2
CASSQEYGNQPQHF	TGTGCCAGCAGCCAAGAATATGGCAATCAGCCCCAGCATTTT	TRBJ1-5	NA	TRBV3-1/TRBV3-2	NA
CARGDKLNTEAFF	TGTGCCAGAGGGGACAAATTGAACACTGAAGCTTTCTTT	TRBJ1-1	NA	TRBV24-1	NA
CASSLGQGGQETQYF	TGCGCCAGCAGCCTCGGACAGGGGGGTCAAGAGACCCAGTACTTC	TRBJ2-5	NA	TRBV4-1	TRBD1
CASSQGQGAPEKLFF	TGCGCCAGCAGCCAGGGACAGGGGGCCCCTGAAAAACTGTTTTTT	TRBJ1-4	NA	TRBV4-1	TRBD1
CASTHEGFSRDTQYF	TGTGCCAGCACTCATGAAGGATTCAGCAGGGATACGCAGTATTTT	TRBJ2-3	NA	TRBV28	NA
CATASSTGLAGAEQYF	TGTGCCACCGCCTCCTCAACGGGACTAGCGGGAGCCGAGCAGTACTTC	TRBJ2-7	NA	TRBV27	TRBD2
CASSLEGGLHNEQFF	TGTGCCAGCAGCTTAGAGGGGGGGTTACACAATGAGCAGTTCTTC	TRBJ2-1	NA	TRBV7-9	NA
CAWTFAGGARGNTIYF	TGTGCCTGGACGTTTGCCGGCGGGGCCCGAGGAAACACCATATATTTT	TRBJ1-3	NA	TRBV30	NA
CASSLVGAGNQPQHF	TGTGCCAGCAGCTTAGTTGGCGCGGGGAATCAGCCCCAGCATTTT	TRBJ1-5	NA	TRBV7-2	NA